Below, 17 T cell receptor beta chains from the same sample are listed, as sequenced in a study of CD8 T cells in Susac syndrome. After extraction with the RNeasy kit, about 0.45 to 1 ug of the RNA was reverse transcribed using random hexamers. TCRdb re-called the immunoSEQ multiplex PCR reads with MiXCR, one entry per CDR3 protein. The sample has 150,000 to 200,000 distinct CDR3 sequences; roughly 95% are singletons. Sequencing was performed on CD4+ T cells from PBMCs. The receptors shown here come from a human donor with Susac syndrome.

This clonotype appeared a single time. The CDR3 bases are TGTGCCAGCAGCGTAGACGGATGGGGGAACTACGAGCAGTACTTC. Amino acid sequence: CASSVDGWGNYEQYF. The chain links TRBV9 to TRBJ2-7; D possibly uses TRBD1 or TRBD2 (5 bases each). Trimming cost V 0 bases and J 3 bases, with 13 bases left between them. The V gene's germline CDR1 is SGDLS and CDR2 YYNGEE. CDR3 length: 15 residues.

The chain links TRBV20-1 to TRBJ2-1; a weak D match, TRBD2 (7 bases). The V end was cut by 0 bases, the J end by 6 bases, with 12 bases between. The CDR3 is 14 residues long. The V gene's germline CDR1 is DFQATT and CDR2 SNEGSKA (reference sequence). The CDR3 reads CSARDGGGLNEQFF. The CDR3 nucleotides read TGCAGTGCTAGAGATGGCGGGGGCCTCAATGAGCAGTTCTTC.

The CDR3 DNA reads as TGCAGTGCTAGAGTGGTAGCGGGAGCCAAATTAACCTACGAGCAGTACTTC. This codes for CSARVVAGAKLTYEQYF. The chain couples TRBV20-1 to TRBJ2-7; 9 bases align to TRBD2. Looked up from germline, CDR1 is DFQATT and CDR2 is SNEGSKA (reference sequence). CDR3 length equals 17 residues. J lost 2 bases, V lost 1 base, and 12 bases had no gene match.

V and J are TRBV18 and TRBJ2-1, with 8 bases identical to TRBD1. V gave up 3 bases and J gave up 9 bases; unmatched junction bases: 4. CDR3 length: 13 amino acids. Germline loops: CDR1 KGHSH, CDR2 LQKENI. This chain's CDR3 is CASSPQGAGEQFF. For the CDR3, the DNA is TGTGCCAGCTCACCGCAGGGGGCAGGTGAGCAGTTCTTC. Combining the CDR3 with reference TRBV18 and TRBJ2-1 gives the whole variable domain NAGVMQNPRHLVRRRGQEARLRCSPMKGHSHVYWYRQLPEEGLKFMVYLQKENIIDESGMPKERFSAEFPKEGPSILRIQQVVRGDSAAYFCASSPQGAGEQFFGPGTRLTVL.

This chain connects TRBV20-1 to TRBJ1-2; tentatively, D is TRBD1 (5 bases). The CDR3 spans 14 residues. The germline CDR1 and CDR2 sequences are DFQATT and SNEGSKA (reference sequence). The V end was cut by 5 bases, the J end by 8 bases, with 21 bases between. For the CDR3, the DNA is TGCAGTGCTCCCGTCGCGGGGCCGCAATTAGGCTACACCTTC. Its translation: CSAPVAGPQLGYTF.

The CDR3 spells CALANTDTQYF. Written as DNA, the CDR3 is TGTGCCCTAGCGAACACAGATACGCAGTATTTT. The chain combines TRBV30 with TRBJ2-3; D might be TRBD2 (6 bases). Germline-derived CDR1 and CDR2 are GTSNPN and SVGIG (reference sequence). This CDR3 is built from 11 residues. V lost 8 bases to trimming and J lost 2 bases, with 8 bases between them.

The V and J genes are TRBV5-1 and TRBJ2-1; TRBD2 aligns across 9 bases. Per the germline V gene, CDR1 is SGHRS and CDR2 is YFSETQ. V trimming: 4 bases; J trimming: 3 bases; junction bases outside the gene matches: 8. CDR3 length: 16 residues. CDR3 residues: CASSPNAAGGYNEQFF. In DNA form, the CDR3 reads TGCGCCAGCAGCCCGAACGCAGCGGGGGGCTACAATGAGCAGTTCTTC. The entire variable domain, with the rest obtained from reference TRBV5-1 and TRBJ2-1, is as follows: KAGVTQTPRYLIKTRGQQVTLSCSPISGHRSVSWYQQTPGQGLQFLFEYFSETQRNKGNFPGRFSGRQFSNSRSEMNVSTLELGDSALYLCASSPNAAGGYNEQFFGPGTRLTVL.

This CDR3 is CASKWSGTETQYF. CDR3 sequence (DNA): TGTGCCAGCAAGTGGTCAGGAACGGAGACCCAGTACTTC. The V gene is TRBV27, the J gene TRBJ2-5, with D unresolved. CDR1 is MNHEY and CDR2 is SMNVEV in the germline V gene (reference sequence). The V and J ends lost 7 bases and 5 bases respectively, with 14 bases between them. This CDR3 has 13 residues.

This chain uses TRBV25-1 with TRBJ2-3; D is unresolved. V was trimmed by 6 bases and J by 9 bases, leaving 19 bases between them. The germline CDR1 and CDR2 sequences are MGHDK and SYGVNS. The CDR3 loop spans 14 amino acids. CDR3: CASSDQGLGPTQYF. CDR3 bases: TGTGCCAGCAGCGACCAAGGGCTAGGGCCCACGCAGTATTTT.

The count of this clonotype is one. The J gene is TRBJ1-5, the V gene TRBV28; no clear D gene. V was trimmed by 4 bases and J by 9 bases, leaving 4 bases between them. CDR3 length: 10 amino acids. The germline CDR1 and CDR2 sequences are MDHEN and SYDVKM. The CDR3 sequence is CASSSGPQHF. CDR3 DNA sequence: TGTGCCAGCAGTTCTGGGCCCCAGCATTTT. The variable domain in full, with the rest retrieved from reference TRBV28 and TRBJ1-5, is DVKVTQSSRYLVKRTGEKVFLECVQDMDHENMFWYRQDPGLGLRLIYFSYDVKMKEKGDIPEGYSVSREKKERFSLILESASTNQTSMYLCASSSGPQHFGDGTRLSIL.

This sequence joins TRBV28 and TRBJ1-2; D is unresolved. CDR1 and CDR2 (germline): MDHEN, SYDVKM. The germline V and J ends were trimmed by 5 bases and 3 bases, with 4 bases remaining between them. The CDR3 sequence is 11 residues long. CDR3 in amino acids: CASSVDYGYTF. The CDR3 nucleotides are TGTGCCAGCAGTGTAGACTATGGCTACACCTTC.

The gene calls are TRBV28 and TRBJ1-1; D is unresolved. The CDR3 spans 14 residues. In germline, CDR1 is MDHEN, CDR2 SYDVKM. Trimming shortened V by 7 bases and J by 0 bases, and 12 bases separated the two germline ends. CDR3 amino acids: CASNLDGMNTEAFF. CDR3 sequence (DNA): TGTGCCAGCAACCTGGACGGGATGAACACTGAAGCTTTCTTT.

The CDR3 loop is CASSYSTVETQYF. DNA for the CDR3: TGTGCCAGCAGTTACTCGACGGTGGAGACCCAGTACTTC. This sequence joins TRBV6-2 or TRBV6-3 and TRBJ2-5, with D unresolved. V was trimmed by 0 bases and J by 5 bases, leaving 7 bases between them. Germline V gives CDR1 MNHEY, CDR2 SVGEGT. This CDR3 is built from 13 residues.

The genes are TRBV15 and TRBJ1-5; D not certain. V was shortened by 0 bases and J by 5 bases, with 11 bases between the two germline ends. The germline CDR1 and CDR2 sequences are LNHNV and YYDKDF (reference sequence). This CDR3 has 15 residues. The DNA of the CDR3 is TGTGCCACCAGCAGAGAAGTAACAGCGCATCAGCCCCAGCATTTT. Its protein is CATSREVTAHQPQHF.

J is TRBJ2-5 and V is TRBV27, with 7 bases identical to TRBD2. The ends lost 10 bases at V and 5 bases at J; junction bases unmatched: 7. The CDR3 length is 12 residues. Germline values: CDR1 MNHEY, CDR2 SMNVEV (reference sequence). CDR3: CATGGTPETQYF. The CDR3 DNA reads TGTGCCACCGGGGGGACCCCGGAGACCCAGTACTTC.

This chain connects TRBV29-1 to TRBJ2-5; D not resolved. The CDR3 is 14 residues long. Germline V gene sequence: CDR1 SQVTM, CDR2 ANQGSEA. The V gene lost 5 bases and the J gene lost 5 bases, with 18 bases spanning the gap. This CDR3 reads CSVYKAPITETQYF. CDR3 in DNA: TGCAGCGTTTACAAAGCCCCCATTACCGAGACCCAGTACTTC. The complete variable domain, with remaining parts taken from reference TRBV29-1 and TRBJ2-5, reads SAVISQKPSRDICQRGTSLTIQCQVDSQVTMMFWYRQQPGQSLTLIATANQGSEATYESGFVIDKFPISRPNLTFSTLTVSNMSPEDSSIYLCSVYKAPITETQYFGPGTRLLVL.

Only one count was recorded for this clonotype. The DNA of the CDR3 is TGTGCCAGCAGTAGGGACGCCTCTAGCAATCAGCCCCAGCATTTT. This codes for CASSRDASSNQPQHF. This chain links TRBV6-5 with TRBJ1-5; tentatively, D is TRBD1 (5 bases). Germline V CDR1 and CDR2: MNHEY, SVGAGI. This CDR3 contains 15 residues. V was cut by 5 bases and J by 0 bases, with 11 bases left in between.